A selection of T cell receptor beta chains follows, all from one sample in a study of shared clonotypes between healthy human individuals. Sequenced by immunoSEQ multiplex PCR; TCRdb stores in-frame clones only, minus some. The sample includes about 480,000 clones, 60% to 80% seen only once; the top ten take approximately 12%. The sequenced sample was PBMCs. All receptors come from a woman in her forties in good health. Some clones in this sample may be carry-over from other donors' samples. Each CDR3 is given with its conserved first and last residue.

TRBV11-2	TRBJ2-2	CASSLLRRENTGELFF
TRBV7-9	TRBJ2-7	CASSLGVGPTYEQYF
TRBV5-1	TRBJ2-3	CASSQPSLRTDTQYF
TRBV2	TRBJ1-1	CASSTDRNTEAFF
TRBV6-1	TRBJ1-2	CASSPDGLRGYTF
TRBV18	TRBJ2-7	CASSLGTVSYEQYF
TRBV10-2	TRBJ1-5	CASSLAGGHQPQHF
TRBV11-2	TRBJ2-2	CASSLMAGLNGELFF
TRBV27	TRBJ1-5	CASRATRGRNQPQHF
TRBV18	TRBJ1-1	CASSPRNRGNTEAFF
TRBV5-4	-	CASSSSTRTSGNYEQYF